Shown below are 15 T cell receptor beta chains from a single sample sequenced in a study of T-cell memory formation after mild COVID-19. TCRdb independently ran MiXCR on the 5' RACE reads; one entry per CDR3 protein. The sample contains about 470,000 distinct CDR3 sequences, roughly 25% of which appear only once. Sequencing used PBMCs or a T cell subset sorted from them (not recorded which). All receptors come from an adult woman who had mild COVID-19 (a few samples of this study predate the infection). Cell type and time point are not known.

This chain links TRBV6-4 with TRBJ2-1; 11 bases align to TRBD2. CDR3 length: 17 amino acids. The germline V gene has CDR1 MRHNA and CDR2 SNTAGT. With 3 bases clipped from V and 0 bases from J, the junction kept 4 bases outside the gene matches. This CDR3 is CASSETSGVSSYNEQFF. Here the CDR3 DNA reads TGTGCCAGCAGTGAGACTAGCGGGGTCTCCTCCTACAATGAGCAGTTCTTC.

The chain combines TRBV7-2 with TRBJ2-1; 7 nucleotides line up with TRBD1. With V trimmed by 6 bases and J by 6 bases, 26 bases remained unmatched. Per the germline V gene, CDR1 is SGHTA and CDR2 is FQGNSA. This CDR3 has 20 residues. The CDR3 loop is CASSSRTGEYGAFELNEQFF. For the CDR3, the DNA is TGTGCCAGCAGTTCCCGGACAGGAGAATATGGGGCGTTCGAGCTCAATGAGCAGTTCTTC.

In this sample, this clonotype turned up a few times. The chain has TRBV12-3 or TRBV12-4 and TRBJ2-7, with 9 positions matching TRBD2. This CDR3 is 14 amino acids long. The V and J ends lost 6 bases and 3 bases, in that order; junction bases with no gene match: 6. The DNA for the CDR3 is TGTGCCAGCAGCCTTAGCGGGAGTATCTACGAGCAGTACTTC. Protein product: CASSLSGSIYEQYF.

The rearrangement joins TRBV7-8 to TRBJ2-7; 14 nucleotides match TRBD2. The CDR3 is 15 amino acids. The germline CDR1 and CDR2 sequences are SGHVS and FQNEAQ. V gave up 6 bases and J gave up 4 bases; unmatched junction bases: 5. DNA of the CDR3: TGTGCCAGCAGACCGGGGACTAGCGGGAGTTACGAGCAGTACTTC. Translation gives CASRPGTSGSYEQYF.

The V gene is TRBV5-1, the J gene TRBJ2-7; the D is unclear. Trimming took 3 bases from V and 5 from J, leaving 12 bases between them. CDR1 and CDR2 (germline): SGHRS, YFSETQ. This CDR3 is built from 13 residues. Written as DNA, the CDR3 is TGCGCCAGCAGCTCCTCGATGGTCCACGAGCAGTACTTC. As protein: CASSSSMVHEQYF.

This clonotype was seen more than once but under ten times. The chain has TRBV27 and TRBJ2-7; D is perhaps TRBD1 (5 bases). The V end was cut by 3 bases, the J end by 2 bases, with 11 bases between. The CDR3 is 14 residues long. Germline V lookup: CDR1 MNHEY, CDR2 SMNVEV (reference sequence). The CDR3 loop is CASSFGSRAYEQYF. The DNA for the CDR3 is TGTGCCAGCAGTTTCGGGTCCAGGGCCTACGAGCAGTACTTC.

This clonotype has just a few counts. The chain employs TRBV10-3 and TRBJ2-3; the match to TRBD2 covers 7 bases. Germline V gene sequence: CDR1 ENHRY, CDR2 SYGVKD. After removal of 6 bases from V and 3 bases from J, the junction contained 6 bases not matched to a gene. CDR3 length: 14 amino acids. DNA of the CDR3: TGTGCCATCAGCGAACTAGCGTCTACAGATACGCAGTATTTT. This translates into CAISELASTDTQYF.

This clonotype was observed a handful of times. V usage is TRBV12-3 or TRBV12-4 and J usage is TRBJ2-7, with a weak D call TRBD1 (5 bases). V gave up 2 bases and J gave up 1 base, with 12 bases separating them. There are 15 residues in the CDR3. The CDR3 nucleotides are TGTGCCAGCAGTTTATCGGACAAGTCGTCCTACGAGCAGTACTTC. Residues: CASSLSDKSSYEQYF.

This clonotype was seen a few times. The J gene is TRBJ2-3, the V gene TRBV10-3; no clear D. V dropped 2 bases and J dropped 1 base, with 10 bases sitting between them. In germline, CDR1 is ENHRY, CDR2 SYGVKD. The CDR3 is 15 amino acids. As DNA, the CDR3 is TGTGCCATCAGTGAGCCGCGACGGGGCACAGATACGCAGTATTTT. Its translation is CAISEPRRGTDTQYF.

This chain links TRBV6-2 or TRBV6-3 with TRBJ2-1; D gene ambiguous. In germline, CDR1 is MNHEY, CDR2 SVGEGT. CDR3 length: 16 residues. The V end was cut by 0 bases, the J end by 0 bases, with 9 bases between. CDR3 nucleotide sequence: TGTGCCAGCAGTTACTCAGCCCTGAGCTCCTACAATGAGCAGTTCTTC. It encodes CASSYSALSSYNEQFF.

This chain connects TRBV7-2 to TRBJ2-1; 8 positions agree with TRBD1. CDR1 SGHTA and CDR2 FQGNSA come from the germline V gene. This CDR3 spans 15 amino acids. Trimming at V came to 5 bases and at J to 4 bases, leaving 7 bases not matched to a gene. The CDR3 DNA reads TGTGCCAGCAGCCCACCGGGACAGGTGTACAATGAGCAGTTCTTC. Encoded protein: CASSPPGQVYNEQFF.

The V gene is TRBV29-1, the J gene TRBJ2-7; 9 positions match TRBD1. This CDR3 has 14 amino acids. With V trimmed by 4 bases and J by 1 base, 5 bases remained unmatched. The germline gives CDR1 SQVTM, CDR2 ANQGSEA. The chain's CDR3 is CSVGDRGVSYEQYF. In DNA form, the CDR3 reads TGCAGCGTTGGTGACAGGGGGGTATCCTACGAGCAGTACTTC.

This clonotype was observed a few times. The V gene is TRBV12-3 or TRBV12-4, the J gene TRBJ2-1; 10 bases agree with TRBD2. V was clipped by 8 bases and J by 7 bases; unmatched bases: 11. CDR3 length: 15 amino acids. This chain's CDR3 is CASATGASGGNEQFF. The CDR3 DNA is TGTGCCAGCGCTACTGGGGCTAGCGGGGGAAATGAGCAGTTCTTC.

This clonotype was detected a few times. The chain's CDR3 is CASSLWGQGANQPQHF. The CDR3 nucleotides read TGTGCCAGCAGCTTGTGGGGACAGGGAGCCAATCAGCCCCAGCATTTT. The V and J genes are TRBV5-6 and TRBJ1-5; 9 bases line up with TRBD1. The CDR3 totals 16 residues. V trimming: 1 base; J trimming: 3 bases; junction bases outside the gene matches: 5. CDR1 is SGHDT and CDR2 is YYEEEE in the germline V gene.

This clonotype has just a few counts. V is TRBV25-1 and J is TRBJ1-3, with 7 bases identical to TRBD1. Germline assignment: CDR1 MGHDK and CDR2 SYGVNS. Germline trimming cut 7 bases from V and 3 bases from J; bases unmatched to any gene: 3. The CDR3 consists of 13 residues. CDR3 region: CASIGGYGNTIYF. In DNA form, the CDR3 reads TGTGCCAGCATAGGGGGCTATGGAAACACCATATATTTT.